This T cell receptor beta chain was recovered during a study of cytomegalovirus exposure and HLA in healthy donors. General study results and limits: In a later analysis, common viral pathogens appeared linked to several of the most significant clusters. With later analysis, a missense DCLRE1C variant became linked to TCR beta V- and J-gene trimming. Available immune exposure information covered CMV serostatus only.

There are a few counts of this clone. The antigen remains undetermined. Compared with germline, one end of the junction differs, possibly owing to a read error. The study sampled nominally healthy donors, though unrecorded immune exposures were likely. The study ran its PCR with 60 Vbeta and 13 Jbeta primers. Sequencing was performed with immunoSEQ multiplex PCR; in TCRdb, only in-frame clones are kept and a portion is missing. The table has around 280,000 clones, 70% to 90% seen once. Sequenced sample: PBMCs. This sequence originates from a woman between 18 and 29 years old in good health and CMV-seronegative.

In DNA form, the CDR3 reads TGTTCCAGCAGCTTAGGTCGGAGCACCGGGGAGCTGTTTTTT. It encodes CSSSLGRSTGELFF. This chain joins TRBV7-9 and TRBJ2-2; D is ambiguous. Germline V lookup: CDR1 SEHNR, CDR2 FQNEAQ (reference sequence). The CDR3 has 14 amino acids. The complete variable domain, with remaining parts taken from reference TRBV7-9 and TRBJ2-2, reads DTGVSQNPRHKITKRGQNVTFRCDPISEHNRLYWYRQTLGQGPEFLTYFQNEAQLEKSRLLSDRFSAERPKGSFSTLEIQRTEQGDSAMYLCSSSLGRSTGELFFGEGSRLTVL.